This TCR beta chain was sequenced during a study of T cell responses to AZD1222 COVID-19 vaccine. Study results and caveats: Most donors were white British and more were female, and clonal diversity was possibly underestimated.

Regarding this clone: Its antigen is undetermined.

Assay used: immunoSEQ multiplex PCR; TCRdb lists only in-frame clones, some missing. The profile shows about 120,000 clones, more than 85% of them singletons. Source: peripheral blood, taken on day 0 of AZD1222 vaccination. The source is an adult in good health.

The CDR3: CASTVGQGGHGYTF. Here the CDR3 DNA reads TGTGCCAGCACCGTAGGACAGGGCGGCCATGGCTACACCTTC. This chain joins TRBV7-9 and TRBJ1-2; 8 bases match TRBD1. The CDR3 contains 14 residues. In germline, CDR1 is SEHNR, CDR2 FQNEAQ (reference sequence). V dropped 7 bases and J dropped 6; count of bases not matched to a gene: 10.